This entry features one TCR beta chain sequence. The sample is drawn from a study of T cell changes during pregnancy in multiple sclerosis. Trimming left V 1 base short and J 7 bases short, with 7 bases between. Germline V lookup: CDR1 SNHLY, CDR2 FYNNEI. The CDR3 contains 12 residues. Assay: immunoSEQ multiplex PCR; the TCRdb copy retains only in-frame clones and omits some. The sample consists of around 36,000 clones, more than 85% of them appearing once. The sample consisted of CD8+ T cells from peripheral blood mononuclear cells, taken in the first trimester of pregnancy. The V call is TRBV2, the J call TRBJ1-1; D gene ambiguous. This clonotype was obtained from a female donor with multiple sclerosis, enrolled in a pregnancy study. The CDR3 spells CASSEVIHEAFF. The CDR3, as DNA: TGTGCCAGCAGTGAAGTCATCCATGAAGCTTTCTTT.